The clone carrying this TCR beta chain was seen once. These data are taken from a study of blood T cell repertoires in COVID-19. Germline-derived CDR1 and CDR2 are MGHDK and SYGVNS. The V end was cut by 4 bases, the J end by 6 bases, with 13 bases between. This CDR3 region has 13 residues. Clones were sequenced by immunoSEQ multiplex PCR, and TCRdb holds only the in-frame ones, with some missing. This sample has some 70,000 clones, with roughly 91% found just once. Material for sequencing was peripheral blood. V usage is TRBV25-1 and J usage is TRBJ2-7; possibly TRBD2 for D (5 bases). The source of this sequence is a man in his fifties with active COVID-19. This CDR3 is CASSAGLLVEQYF. CDR3 DNA sequence: TGTGCCAGCAGTGCCGGACTGCTGGTCGAGCAGTACTTC.